This T cell receptor (beta chain) was retrieved from a study of CD8 T cells in ankylosing spondylitis. This clonotype has only a few counts. The CDR3 runs 13 residues. The germline gives CDR1 MNHEY, CDR2 SVGEGT. The V gene lost 5 bases and the J gene lost 8 bases, with 13 bases spanning the gap. Library preparation for TCR beta used quantitative 5'-RACE with molecular barcodes. TCRdb independently ran MiXCR on the 5' RACE reads; one entry per CDR3 protein. The sample lists about 360,000 distinct CDR3 sequences; about 15% were seen once. The rearrangement uses TRBV6-2 or TRBV6-3 and TRBJ2-1, with D unclear. The sample was blood, either unsorted or a sorted T cell fraction (not recorded which). The sequence was collected from a male donor with ankylosing spondylitis or in good health (not recorded which). The CDR3 DNA reads TGTGCCAGCAGTCCAATTCCGGGTCATGAGCAGTTCTTC. Amino acid sequence: CASSPIPGHEQFF.